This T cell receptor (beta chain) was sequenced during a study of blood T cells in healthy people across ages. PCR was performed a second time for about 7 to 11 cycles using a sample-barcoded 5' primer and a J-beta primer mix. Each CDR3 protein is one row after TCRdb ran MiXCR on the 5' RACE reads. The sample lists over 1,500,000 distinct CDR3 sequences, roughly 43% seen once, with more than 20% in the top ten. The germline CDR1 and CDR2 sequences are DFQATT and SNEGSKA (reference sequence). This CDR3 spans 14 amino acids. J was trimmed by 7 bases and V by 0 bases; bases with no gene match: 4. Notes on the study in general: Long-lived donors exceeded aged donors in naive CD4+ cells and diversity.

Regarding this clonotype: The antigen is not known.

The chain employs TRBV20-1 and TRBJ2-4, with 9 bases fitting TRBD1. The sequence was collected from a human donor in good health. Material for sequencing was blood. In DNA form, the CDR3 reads TGCAGTGCTAGAGAGGGGACAGGGACGAACATTCAGTACTTC. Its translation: CSAREGTGTNIQYF.